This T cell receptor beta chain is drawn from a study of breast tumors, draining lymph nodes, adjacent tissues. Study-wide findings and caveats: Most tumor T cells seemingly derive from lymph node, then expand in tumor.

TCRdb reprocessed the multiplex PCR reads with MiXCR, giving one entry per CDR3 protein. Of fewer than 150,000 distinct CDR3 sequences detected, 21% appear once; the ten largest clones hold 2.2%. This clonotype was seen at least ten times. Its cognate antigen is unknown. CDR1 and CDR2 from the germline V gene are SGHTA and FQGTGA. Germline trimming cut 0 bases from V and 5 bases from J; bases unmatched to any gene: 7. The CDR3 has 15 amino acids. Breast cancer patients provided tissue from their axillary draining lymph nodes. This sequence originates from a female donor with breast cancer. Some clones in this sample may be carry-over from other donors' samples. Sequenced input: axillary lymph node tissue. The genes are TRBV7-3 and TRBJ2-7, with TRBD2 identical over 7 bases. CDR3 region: CASSLTRERSHEQYF. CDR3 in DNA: TGTGCCAGCAGCTTAACGCGGGAGAGGTCCCACGAGCAGTACTTC.